This T cell receptor (beta chain) was retrieved from a study of vaccination effects on CD4 cells after COVID-19. ViraFEST assay sequencing came after antigen-specific CD4+ T cells were expanded with viral peptide pools. The culture ran for approximately 9 days before CD4+ T cells were isolated. The vaccine recipients had no prior SARS-CoV-2 infection, with negative nucleocapsid antibodies. Study-level findings and limits: Late after vaccination, infection- and vaccine-induced clones showed marked clonal contraction. Early post-infection timepoints were absent, and convalescent patients were few.

Method: immunoSEQ multiplex PCR; TCRdb's copy keeps in-frame clones and lacks some. The sample contains 65,000 to 90,000 clones, 60% to 75% of which appear only once. Per germline, CDR1 LNHDA and CDR2 SQIVND (reference sequence). Between the trimmed V and J ends, which lost 0 bases and 0 bases, there was a span of 9 bases. This CDR3 contains 17 residues. Comment on this clone: Antigen: not known.

Sequenced material: CD4+ T cells from PBMCs cultured with HCoV-NL63 spike peptides, taken before COVID-19 vaccination. The V gene is TRBV19, the J gene TRBJ2-6, with no clear D. The sequence came from a human donor who received a COVID-19 vaccine. The CDR3 bases are TGTGCCAGTAGTATAGATCGGGTGGCCTCTGGGGCCAACGTCCTGACTTTC. It codes for CASSIDRVASGANVLTF.